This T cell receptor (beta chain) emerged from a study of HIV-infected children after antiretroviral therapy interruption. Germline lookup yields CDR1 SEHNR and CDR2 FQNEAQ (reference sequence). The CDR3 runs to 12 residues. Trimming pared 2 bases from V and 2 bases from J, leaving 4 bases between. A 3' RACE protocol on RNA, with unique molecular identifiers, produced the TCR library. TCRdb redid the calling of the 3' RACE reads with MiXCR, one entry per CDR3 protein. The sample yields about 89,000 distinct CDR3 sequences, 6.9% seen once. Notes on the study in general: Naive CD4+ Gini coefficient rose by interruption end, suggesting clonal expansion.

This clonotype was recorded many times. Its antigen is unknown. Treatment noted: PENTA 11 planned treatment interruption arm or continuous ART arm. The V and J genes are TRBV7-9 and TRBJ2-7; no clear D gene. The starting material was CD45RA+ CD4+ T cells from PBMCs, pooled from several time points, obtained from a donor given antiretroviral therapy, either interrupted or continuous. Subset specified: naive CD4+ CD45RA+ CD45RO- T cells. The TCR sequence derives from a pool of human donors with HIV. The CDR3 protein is CASSLRPYEQYF. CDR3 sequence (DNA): TGTGCCAGCAGCTTACGACCCTACGAGCAGTACTTC.